A single sample gave rise to the 18 T cell receptor beta chains below, sequenced in a study of OX40 agonist ivuxolimab in advanced cancers. Generated by immunoSEQ multiplex PCR, the TCRdb table keeps only in-frame clones and is missing some. The profile shows around 77,000 clones, about 90% of them singletons. The sample was CD4+ or CD8+ T cells sorted from blood, taken in a trial of the OX40 agonist ivuxolimab. All receptors derive from an adult with an advanced solid tumor such as melanoma, head and neck, liver or kidney cancer.

The chain couples TRBV29-1 to TRBJ1-1; TRBD1 matches 8 bases. This CDR3 contains 14 residues. V was pared by 4 bases and J by 4 bases, with 8 bases of the junction left unmatched. Germline assignment: CDR1 SQVTM and CDR2 ANQGSEA. CDR3 sequence (DNA): TGCAGCGTTGGAGGACAGGGACGGGGCACTGAAGCTTTCTTT. Protein product: CSVGGQGRGTEAFF.

The chain recombines TRBV27 with TRBJ2-6; weak D call: TRBD2 (6 bases). The germline V gene encodes CDR1 MNHEY and CDR2 SMNVEV (reference sequence). The V end lost 7 bases, the J end lost 3 bases, and 13 bases lay between the germline ends. This CDR3 comprises 15 residues. The CDR3 bases are TGTGCCAGCACCAAACTAGCTAATGGGGCCAACGTCCTGACTTTC. Protein sequence: CASTKLANGANVLTF.

This clone was detected only a few times. This same CDR3 is encoded by further DNA sequences in the sample. The chain carries TRBV19 and TRBJ2-2; TRBD1 aligns across 8 bases. This CDR3 region has 17 residues. Germline V lookup: CDR1 LNHDA, CDR2 SQIVND (reference sequence). With 10 bases clipped from V and 6 bases from J, the junction kept 19 bases outside the gene matches. The chain's CDR3 is CATLWTGKSSKAGELFF. Written as DNA, the CDR3 is TGTGCCACCCTTTGGACAGGGAAGTCGTCAAAGGCCGGGGAGCTGTTTTTT.

The chain joins TRBV19 to TRBJ2-2; the D gene is possibly TRBD2 (6 bases). The V end lost 6 bases, the J end lost 5 bases, and 19 bases lay between the germline ends. The CDR3 has 16 amino acids. Per the germline V gene, CDR1 is LNHDA and CDR2 is SQIVND (reference sequence). The CDR3 loop reads CASSLARDWSTGELFF. CDR3 nucleotide sequence: TGTGCCAGTAGCCTGGCCCGGGACTGGAGTACCGGGGAGCTGTTTTTT.

CDR3 loop: CASSRFGTDTEAFF. CDR3 nucleotides: TGTGCCAGCAGCCGCTTCGGGACCGACACTGAAGCTTTCTTT. The rearrangement joins TRBV7-2 to TRBJ1-1; D might be TRBD1 (5 bases). V lost 5 bases and J lost 3, with 13 bases in between. Per the germline V gene, CDR1 is SGHTA and CDR2 is FQGNSA. The CDR3 is 14 residues long.

The genes are TRBV5-1 and TRBJ1-1; no firm D call. Germline assignment: CDR1 SGHRS and CDR2 YFSETQ. The CDR3 runs to 14 residues. Trimming removed 2 bases from V and 2 bases from J, with 10 bases in between. For the CDR3, the DNA is TGCGCCAGCAGCTTAGAGAACTTTAACACTGAAGCTTTCTTT. Translated, it gives CASSLENFNTEAFF.

The rearrangement uses TRBV27 and TRBJ1-4; possibly TRBD1 for D (5 bases). The V gene's germline CDR1 is MNHEY and CDR2 SMNVEV (reference sequence). This CDR3 has 15 residues. Trimming cost V 5 bases and J 1 base, with 11 bases left between them. The CDR3 DNA sequence: TGTGCCAGCAGTCCCCGGAGGGGAACTAATGAAAAACTGTTTTTT. This sequence encodes CASSPRRGTNEKLFF.

The chain joins TRBV7-2 to TRBJ2-2; a possible D gene is TRBD2 (6 bases). The length of the CDR3 is 16 residues. CDR1 is SGHTA and CDR2 is FQGNSA in the germline V gene. Trimming cost V 1 base and J 6 bases, with 15 bases left between them. CDR3 DNA: TGTGCCAGCAGCTTAGTTGCGGGAAAAAAGGCCGGGGAGCTGTTTTTT. Residues: CASSLVAGKKAGELFF.

The chain joins TRBV28 to TRBJ1-4; TRBD1 might be the D (6 bases). The V and J ends lost 5 bases and 2 bases respectively, with 15 bases between them. The CDR3 has 16 residues. CDR1 is MDHEN, CDR2 SYDVKM, per germline. CDR3 protein: CASSPIRGSTNEKLFF. The CDR3 bases are TGTGCCAGCAGTCCCATCAGGGGCAGTACTAATGAAAAACTGTTTTTT.

The chain joins TRBV15 to TRBJ2-7; D is perhaps TRBD2 (6 bases). Between the trimmed V and J ends, which lost 3 bases and 2 bases, there was a span of 14 bases. The CDR3 contains 15 residues. Germline values: CDR1 LNHNV, CDR2 YYDKDF (reference sequence). CDR3 DNA: TGTGCCACCAGCAGGGGTGGGGGAGGCACCTACGAGCAGTACTTC. Its translation: CATSRGGGGTYEQYF.

Here the CDR3 reads CASSSRPGTGEGYTF. The CDR3 DNA follows: TGTGCCAGTAGTTCCCGCCCCGGGACAGGGGAAGGCTACACCTTC. The rearrangement links TRBV19 to TRBJ1-2, with 10 bases aligning to TRBD1. The trim removed 5 bases at V and 8 bases at J, leaving 11 bases unmatched. Germline V gene sequence: CDR1 LNHDA, CDR2 SQIVND (reference sequence). The CDR3 sequence is 15 residues long.

The chain carries TRBV4-2 and TRBJ1-5; no clear D gene. The CDR3 totals 14 residues. V was cut by 0 bases and J by 6 bases, with 9 bases left in between. Germline CDR1 is LGHNA and CDR2 is YNFKEQ. The CDR3 coding sequence is TGTGCCAGCAGCCAAGAAGGTAACGGTCAGCCCCAGCATTTT. Translation: CASSQEGNGQPQHF.

V gene TRBV2 combines with J gene TRBJ2-1; a weak D match, TRBD2 (6 bases). Trimming pared 1 base from V and 0 bases from J, leaving 13 bases between. Germline assignment: CDR1 SNHLY and CDR2 FYNNEI. The CDR3 runs 17 residues. CDR3 DNA: TGTGCCAGCAGTGAAGATCCAGCGGGTTTCTCCTACAATGAGCAGTTCTTC. Protein sequence: CASSEDPAGFSYNEQFF.

This clone came up a few times. The genes are TRBV5-1 and TRBJ2-7, with D tentatively TRBD1 (5 bases). The V end lost 3 bases, the J end lost 1 base, and 8 bases lay between the germline ends. CDR1 is SGHRS, CDR2 YFSETQ, per germline. The CDR3 runs to 13 residues. The CDR3 loop is CASSSPGSYEQYF. The CDR3 DNA follows: TGCGCCAGCAGCTCTCCAGGGTCCTACGAGCAGTACTTC.

This rearrangement joins TRBV2 to TRBJ2-5; no clear D. The CDR3 covers 12 residues. Looked up from germline, CDR1 is SNHLY and CDR2 is FYNNEI. V shed 1 base and J shed 4 bases, with 4 bases lying between them. CDR3 in amino acids: CASSEEGETQYF. In nucleotides, the CDR3 is TGTGCCAGCAGTGAAGAGGGAGAGACCCAGTACTTC.

The rearrangement joins TRBV7-8 to TRBJ1-2; the D gene is possibly TRBD1 (5 bases). The CDR3 extends over 13 amino acids. Per the germline V gene, CDR1 is SGHVS and CDR2 is FQNEAQ. Trimming stripped 3 bases from V and 1 base from J, with 6 bases between. The CDR3 DNA reads as TGTGCCAGCAGCTTGGACATTAACTATGGCTACACCTTC. Residues: CASSLDINYGYTF.

This clone is categorized as medium-sized. The V gene is TRBV5-4, the J gene TRBJ2-7; D is perhaps TRBD1 or TRBD2 (5 bases each). Looked up from germline, CDR1 is SGHNT and CDR2 is YYREEE (reference sequence). Between the trimmed V and J ends, which lost 4 bases and 2 bases, there was a span of 13 bases. CDR3 length: 14 amino acids. The CDR3 nucleotides are TGTGCCAGCAGCAGAATCCCGGGACCCTACGAGCAGTACTTC. Translated: CASSRIPGPYEQYF.

V usage is TRBV5-5 and J usage is TRBJ2-7; 7 nucleotides match TRBD1. CDR3 length: 13 amino acids. Germline V gives CDR1 SGHKS, CDR2 YYEKEE (reference sequence). V dropped 7 bases and J dropped 1; count of bases not matched to a gene: 5. This CDR3 reads CASGRDRSYEQYF. In nucleotides, the CDR3 is TGTGCCAGCGGCCGGGACAGATCCTACGAGCAGTACTTC.